The 25 T cell receptor beta chains presented below share a single source sample, sequenced in a study of naive and memory T cell subsets. The treatment: skin biopsy from PPD injection site in Mantoux-positive individual. A UMI-containing oligonucleotide was joined by 3' ligation to the TCR cDNA template. The SP2 primer and nested alpha and beta constant region primers amplified ligated cDNA in four rounds. TCRdb redid the calling of the UMI-ligation and nested PCR reads with MiXCR, one entry per CDR3 protein. The sample yields 25,000 to 35,000 distinct CDR3 sequences, about 6.2% seen once. Material: skin, obtained from a tuberculin skin test site. The receptor source for this set is an adult in good health.

This clonotype occurred many times. This sequence joins TRBV27 and TRBJ2-1, with TRBD2 matching 12 bases. J lost 6 bases, V lost 6 bases, and 3 bases had no gene match. Germline V gene sequence: CDR1 MNHEY, CDR2 SMNVEV (reference sequence). The CDR3 is 14 residues long. The CDR3 nucleotides read TGTGCCAGCAGGACTAGCGGGGGCCGCAATGAGCAGTTCTTC. Encoded protein: CASRTSGGRNEQFF.

The gene calls are TRBV11-3 and TRBJ1-1; weak D call: TRBD1 (5 bases). The CDR3 contains 15 residues. In germline, CDR1 is SGHNT, CDR2 YENEEA. V gave up 1 base and J gave up 2 bases, with 11 bases separating them. The CDR3 bases are TGTGCCAGCAGCTTAGGGGAGGGGACCAACACTGAAGCTTTCTTT. Protein product: CASSLGEGTNTEAFF.

This clonotype was seen ten or more times. The chain combines TRBV7-9 with TRBJ1-2, with D perhaps matching TRBD1 (6 bases). Germline V lookup: CDR1 SEHNR, CDR2 FQNEAQ (reference sequence). The CDR3 contains 15 residues. V lost 4 bases and J lost 2, with 14 bases in between. DNA of the CDR3: TGTGCCAGCAGCTCTCACCCGGGACAAAACTATGGCTACACCTTC. Amino acids: CASSSHPGQNYGYTF. Full variable domain (outside the CDR3, taken from reference TRBV7-9 and TRBJ1-2): DTGVSQNPRHKITKRGQNVTFRCDPISEHNRLYWYRQTLGQGPEFLTYFQNEAQLEKSRLLSDRFSAERPKGSFSTLEIQRTEQGDSAMYLCASSSHPGQNYGYTFGSGTRLTVV.

V gene TRBV12-3 or TRBV12-4 combines with J gene TRBJ1-2; D call uncertain. V gave up 9 bases and J gave up 8 bases, with 19 bases separating them. The CDR3 is 13 amino acids. DNA for the CDR3: TGTGCCAGTAGCCCCGAGCCACGCTGGGGCTACACCTTC. Translated: CASSPEPRWGYTF.

This clonotype was counted only a few times. The chain links TRBV7-6 to TRBJ2-7; perhaps TRBD2 as D (6 bases). Trimming removed 5 bases from V and 0 bases from J, with 23 bases in between. CDR1 is SGHVS, CDR2 FNYEAQ, per germline. The CDR3 length is 18 residues. CDR3 DNA: TGTGCCAGCAGCCTGGGCCCCGAGCGGCGGGAAAGCTCCTACGAGCAGTACTTC. It codes for CASSLGPERRESSYEQYF.

The CDR3 DNA reads TGCAGTGCTAGAGAACAGGACTATGGCTACACCTTC. Protein: CSAREQDYGYTF. This chain links TRBV20-1 with TRBJ1-2, with a weak D call TRBD1 (5 bases). The V and J ends lost 0 bases and 3 bases respectively, with 5 bases between them. The CDR3 extends over 12 amino acids. CDR1 is DFQATT, CDR2 SNEGSKA, per germline (reference sequence).

This clonotype was recorded at least ten times. This chain joins TRBV11-3 and TRBJ2-3; no firm D call. Trimming shortened V by 0 bases and J by 2 bases, and 3 bases separated the two germline ends. The CDR3 runs to 13 residues. The germline gives CDR1 SGHNT, CDR2 YENEEA. CDR3 sequence (DNA): TGTGCCAGCAGCTTAGATCCCACAGATACGCAGTATTTT. The encoded protein is CASSLDPTDTQYF.

This clonotype was counted at least ten times. The J gene is TRBJ1-1, the V gene TRBV10-1; D is unresolved. This CDR3 has 14 residues. The germline gives CDR1 WNHNN, CDR2 SYGVQD (reference sequence). The V end was cut by 1 base, the J end by 4 bases, with 10 bases between. The CDR3 here is CASSEWASGTEAFF. The CDR3 DNA reads TGCGCCAGCAGTGAGTGGGCCTCCGGCACTGAAGCTTTCTTT.

CDR3 coding DNA: TGCAGTGCTAGAGTTTTGACATCTAGTAATGAAAAACTGTTTTTT. This sequence encodes CSARVLTSSNEKLFF. The chain couples TRBV20-1 to TRBJ1-4, with D unresolved. The germline CDR1 and CDR2 sequences are DFQATT and SNEGSKA (reference sequence). The CDR3 consists of 15 residues. Trimming left V 1 base short and J 4 bases short, with 13 bases between.

In its sample, this clonotype was seen many times. The chain links TRBV7-2 to TRBJ2-3, with D perhaps TRBD2 (6 bases). Germline CDR1 reads SGHTA; CDR2 reads FQGNSA. With 0 bases removed from V and 0 bases from J, the gap between germline ends came to 10 bases. The CDR3 runs to 16 residues. The CDR3 sequence: CASSLASGTSTDTQYF. The CDR3 DNA reads TGTGCCAGCAGCTTAGCCTCCGGGACTAGCACAGATACGCAGTATTTT.

This clonotype was seen ten or more times. The chain carries TRBV19 and TRBJ1-4, with TRBD1 identical over 9 bases. J was trimmed by 6 bases and V by 6 bases; bases with no gene match: 11. Germline V gene lookup returns CDR1 LNHDA and CDR2 SQIVND (reference sequence). The CDR3 is 16 residues long. The CDR3 DNA follows: TGTGCCAGTAGCCCTCCCACGGGACAGGGTTATGAAAAACTGTTTTTT. Its translation is CASSPPTGQGYEKLFF.

This clonotype was recorded at least ten times. The V call is TRBV5-6, the J call TRBJ1-5; D gene unclear. V lost 1 base and J lost 4, with 9 bases in between. Germline V CDR1 and CDR2: SGHDT, YYEEEE. The CDR3 runs 14 residues. The CDR3 DNA sequence: TGTGCCAGCAGCTTGTCCCAGGAGAATCAGCCCCAGCATTTT. As protein: CASSLSQENQPQHF.

This clonotype was observed at least ten times. The V call is TRBV19, the J call TRBJ2-3, with D possibly being TRBD2 (6 bases). V lost 6 bases and J 5 bases, leaving 9 bases between the germline ends. The CDR3 covers 12 residues. Germline V CDR1 and CDR2: LNHDA, SQIVND (reference sequence). CDR3 sequence reads: CASRISGDTQYF. DNA for the CDR3: TGTGCCAGTAGGATTAGCGGAGATACGCAGTATTTT.

This clonotype was observed at least ten times. V usage is TRBV29-1 and J usage is TRBJ2-7; maybe TRBD2 (6 bases). The germline V gene encodes CDR1 SQVTM and CDR2 ANQGSEA. This CDR3 has 13 amino acids. V lost 1 base to trimming and J lost 2 bases, with 9 bases between them. The CDR3 spells CSVEGGETYEQYF. As DNA, the CDR3 is TGCAGCGTTGAAGGGGGGGAAACCTACGAGCAGTACTTC.

This rearrangement joins TRBV5-1 to TRBJ1-1; 9 nucleotides agree with TRBD1. This CDR3 comprises 15 residues. The germline V gene has CDR1 SGHRS and CDR2 YFSETQ. Unmatched junction bases numbered 10, after V lost 3 bases and J lost 7 bases. In nucleotides, the CDR3 is TGCGCCAGCAGCTCGGAGCCGGGACAGGGCATTGAAGCTTTCTTT. This sequence encodes CASSSEPGQGIEAFF.

This clonotype was counted between two and nine times. The gene calls are TRBV7-2 and TRBJ1-1, with a possible D match to TRBD1 (6 bases). CDR1 and CDR2 from the germline V gene are SGHTA and FQGNSA. The CDR3 contains 13 residues. The V gene lost 1 base and the J gene lost 10 bases, with 13 bases spanning the gap. CDR3 in DNA: TGTGCCAGCAGCTTAGATTCCACAGGGTCAGCTTTCTTT. Its protein is CASSLDSTGSAFF. Complete variable domain (other parts from reference TRBV7-2 and TRBJ1-1): GAGVSQSPSNKVTEKGKDVELRCDPISGHTALYWYRQSLGQGLEFLIYFQGNSAPDKSGLPSDRFSAERTGGSVSTLTIQRTQQEDSAVYLCASSLDSTGSAFFGQGTRLTVV.

This clonotype was counted only a few times. The rearrangement uses TRBV20-1 and TRBJ2-3, with D perhaps TRBD1 or TRBD2 (5 bases each). The CDR3 is 14 residues long. Trimming took 4 bases from V and 3 from J, leaving 14 bases between them. The germline V gene encodes CDR1 DFQATT and CDR2 SNEGSKA (reference sequence). The CDR3 sequence: CSANHPEGTDTQYF. CDR3 nucleotide sequence: TGCAGTGCTAACCATCCCGAGGGGACAGATACGCAGTATTTT.

In this sample, this clonotype turned up many times. The rearrangement links TRBV25-1 to TRBJ2-5, with a weak D call TRBD1 (5 bases). The CDR3 extends over 15 amino acids. The V and J ends lost 6 bases and 1 base respectively, with 15 bases between them. Germline values: CDR1 MGHDK, CDR2 SYGVNS. CDR3 sequence reads: CASSPETEPQETQYF. The CDR3 bases are TGTGCCAGCAGCCCAGAGACAGAGCCCCAAGAGACCCAGTACTTC.

In this sample, this clonotype turned up many times. V is TRBV24-1 and J is TRBJ2-3; TRBD1 is a possible D gene (5 bases). Between the trimmed V and J ends, which lost 7 bases and 1 base, there was a span of 11 bases. Germline V gives CDR1 KGHDR, CDR2 SFDVKD. The CDR3 is 14 amino acids. In nucleotides, the CDR3 is TGTGCCACCAGCGAAACAGGAGGCACAGATACGCAGTATTTT. Translated: CATSETGGTDTQYF.

There are many counts of this clonotype. This sequence joins TRBV20-1 and TRBJ2-3; D possibly matches TRBD1 or TRBD2 (5 bases each). From germline, CDR1 is DFQATT and CDR2 SNEGSKA (reference sequence). V dropped 3 bases and J dropped 2 bases, with 15 bases sitting between them. The CDR3 covers 15 residues. CDR3 amino acids: CSARDAGTLTDTQYF. The DNA of the CDR3 is TGCAGTGCTAGGGACGCCGGGACCCTCACAGATACGCAGTATTTT.

This clonotype was recorded many times. The rearrangement joins TRBV5-1 to TRBJ2-7, with 7 bases aligning to TRBD1. The ends lost 7 bases at V and 0 bases at J; junction bases unmatched: 7. CDR3 length: 14 residues. The germline CDR1 and CDR2 sequences are SGHRS and YFSETQ. The CDR3 coding sequence is TGCGCCAGCTCACCGGGACAGCACTCCTACGAGCAGTACTTC. This translates into CASSPGQHSYEQYF.

This clonotype has at least ten counts. The chain combines TRBV29-1 with TRBJ2-7; 9 bases align to TRBD1. Trimming cost V 7 bases and J 0 bases; bases outside gene matches: 7. The germline gives CDR1 SQVTM, CDR2 ANQGSEA. CDR3 length: 14 amino acids. CDR3 sequence (DNA): TGCAGCGCCTTGACAGGGGGGGGCTCCTACGAGCAGTACTTC. Translation: CSALTGGGSYEQYF.

The table lists this clonotype with a count of one. A much larger clone lies one base from this, so it may be a read error. Given the absence of the conserved phenylalanine or tryptophan at the CDR3 end, a read error is likely. The V gene is TRBV25-1, the J gene TRBJ1-2; the D is unclear. Trimming shortened V by 0 bases and J by 2 bases, and 10 bases separated the two germline ends. The CDR3 loop spans 15 amino acids. Germline loops: CDR1 MGHDK, CDR2 SYGVNS. The CDR3 sequence: CASSEYDTPNYGYTI. The CDR3 DNA follows: TGTGCCAGCAGTGAATACGACACGCCGAACTATGGCTACACCATC.

This clonotype showed up many times. V is TRBV12-3 or TRBV12-4 and J is TRBJ1-2; no firm D call. This CDR3 spans 9 amino acids. The V gene lost 9 bases and the J gene lost 10 bases, with 9 bases spanning the gap. CDR3 sequence (DNA): TGTGCCAGTGGGCCGGACTACACCTTC. Translating it yields CASGPDYTF.

DNA of the CDR3: TGTGCCAACTCGGACAGGGTCGGGTACGAGCAGTACTTC. Amino acid sequence: CANSDRVGYEQYF. This chain links TRBV27 with TRBJ2-7; 8 positions match TRBD1. Germline lookup yields CDR1 MNHEY and CDR2 SMNVEV (reference sequence). The CDR3 sequence is 13 residues long. J was trimmed by 4 bases and V by 10 bases; bases with no gene match: 9.